This record concerns one TCR beta chain sequence. This record comes from a study of sequential checkpoint blockade in melanoma. Study at large: Randomization was 1:1 between first-line nivolumab→ipilimumab and ipilimumab→nivolumab.

The protocol was immunoSEQ multiplex PCR, while the TCRdb copy is restricted to in-frame clones and leaves out a portion. Among about 20,000 clones, around four fifths were seen once, and the ten largest hold about half. The germline V gene encodes CDR1 SEHNR and CDR2 FQNEAQ (reference sequence). CDR3 length: 12 amino acids. The treatment was: randomized to nivolumab then ipilimumab (arm A) or the reverse (arm B). Sorted cells were live CD3+CD8+, lacking CD19 and CD56, from PBMCs. The J gene is TRBJ2-5, the V gene TRBV7-9; D remains unclear. The DNA end lines up better with TRBJ2-7; the J call may be wrong. Sequenced here: CD8+ T cells sorted from blood (inferred from file names), sampled from a patient given nivolumab and ipilimumab in sequence. The TCR comes from a human donor with melanoma. The chain's CDR3 is CASSSYDYEQYF. The CDR3 region has the DNA TGTGCCAGCAGCTCCTACGACTACGAGCAGTACTTC.